These 22 T cell receptor beta chains share one sample of origin, sequenced in a study of cytomegalovirus exposure and HLA in healthy donors. Libraries were prepared by immunoSEQ multiplex PCR; TCRdb keeps only in-frame clonotypes and omits some of them. The sample includes approximately 65,000 clones, 90% to 95% of them seen just once. Sequenced input: PBMCs. The receptor set was obtained from a man in his late teens or twenties in good health and CMV-seropositive.

The genes are TRBV4-1 and TRBJ2-7; 8 positions match TRBD1. This CDR3 has 15 amino acids. Germline loops: CDR1 MGHRA, CDR2 YSYEKL. Germline trimming cut 1 base from V and 5 bases from J; bases unmatched to any gene: 7. The CDR3 sequence: CASSQVPGGFDEQYF. DNA for the CDR3: TGCGCCAGCAGCCAAGTTCCAGGGGGCTTCGACGAGCAGTACTTC.

This clone was observed once. This rearrangement joins TRBV7-3 to TRBJ2-2; 9 nucleotides align to TRBD1. CDR3 size: 17 residues. J gave up 2 bases and V 5 bases, and 9 bases lay outside the gene matches. Germline CDR1 SGHTA, CDR2 FQGTGA. Here the CDR3 reads CASSPGTGRVNTGELFF. CDR3 nucleotide sequence: TGTGCCAGCAGCCCGGGGACAGGGAGAGTTAACACCGGGGAGCTGTTTTTT.

The chain carries TRBV28 and TRBJ1-2; TRBD1 aligns across 7 bases. CDR3 length: 15 amino acids. Germline CDR1 and CDR2: MDHEN and SYDVKM. V dropped 3 bases and J dropped 3; count of bases not matched to a gene: 7. CDR3: CASSLAGTGDYGYTF. DNA of the CDR3: TGTGCCAGCAGTTTGGCGGGAACAGGGGACTATGGCTACACCTTC.

V gene TRBV5-8 combines with J gene TRBJ1-1; D uncertain. Germline V gene data show CDR1 as SGHTS and CDR2 as YDEGEE. This CDR3 is built from 15 residues. With 0 bases removed from V and 1 base from J, the gap between germline ends came to 10 bases. CDR3: CASSLDERGNTEAFF. The CDR3 region has the DNA TGTGCCAGCAGCTTGGACGAACGGGGGAACACTGAAGCTTTCTTT.

The chain is built from TRBV30 and TRBJ1-2, with 8 positions matching TRBD1. Germline lookup yields CDR1 GTSNPN and CDR2 SVGIG (reference sequence). J was trimmed by 1 base and V by 4 bases; bases with no gene match: 8. The CDR3 is 15 residues long. Written as DNA, the CDR3 is TGTGCCTGGAAATTACAGACAGGGGATAACTATGGCTACACCTTC. It is translated as CAWKLQTGDNYGYTF. Together with reference TRBV30 and TRBJ1-2, the CDR3 gives the full variable domain: SQTIHQWPATLVQPVGSPLSLECTVEGTSNPNLYWYRQAAGRGLQLLFYSVGIGQISSEVPQNLSASRPQDRQFILSSKKLLLSDSGFYLCAWKLQTGDNYGYTFGSGTRLTVV.

This chain connects TRBV25-1 to TRBJ2-7, with D unresolved. The CDR3 contains 13 residues. Germline V CDR1 and CDR2: MGHDK, SYGVNS. Trimming shortened V by 1 base and J by 1 base, and 5 bases separated the two germline ends. The CDR3 nucleotides read TGTGCCAGCAGTGAATGGAGTTCCTACGAGCAGTACTTC. The encoded protein is CASSEWSSYEQYF.

The rearrangement links TRBV20-1 to TRBJ2-1; D is undetermined. V was pared by 6 bases and J by 7 bases, with 10 bases between. Looked up from germline, CDR1 is DFQATT and CDR2 is SNEGSKA (reference sequence). CDR3 size: 11 residues. The CDR3 nucleotides are TGCAGTGCCGCGCGCGGAAATGAGCAGTTCTTC. Translated, it gives CSAARGNEQFF.

The CDR3 coding sequence is TGTGCCAGCTCACCCCGCGTCGAAGAGACCCAGTACTTC. It encodes CASSPRVEETQYF. The V and J genes are TRBV18 and TRBJ2-5; no definite D call. The germline V and J ends were trimmed by 3 bases and 3 bases, with 8 bases remaining between them. The CDR3 runs 13 residues. Looked up from germline, CDR1 is KGHSH and CDR2 is LQKENI. The full variable domain, with the rest looked up from reference TRBV18 and TRBJ2-5, is NAGVMQNPRHLVRRRGQEARLRCSPMKGHSHVYWYRQLPEEGLKFMVYLQKENIIDESGMPKERFSAEFPKEGPSILRIQQVVRGDSAAYFCASSPRVEETQYFGPGTRLLVL.

V gene TRBV28 combines with J gene TRBJ1-5, with D maybe TRBD1 (6 bases). V was pared by 6 bases and J by 6 bases, with 15 bases between. Germline CDR1 and CDR2: MDHEN and SYDVKM. This CDR3 contains 14 residues. CDR3 sequence (DNA): TGTGCCAGCAGCCTATGGGGGGGCGGTCAGCCCCAGCATTTT. This sequence encodes CASSLWGGGQPQHF.

V gene TRBV19 combines with J gene TRBJ2-2; TRBD1 aligns across 8 bases. This CDR3 contains 14 residues. Germline V lookup: CDR1 LNHDA, CDR2 SQIVND (reference sequence). Unmatched junction bases numbered 9, after V lost 8 bases and J lost 7 bases. CDR3 residues: CASLQGARVGELFF. The CDR3 DNA is TGTGCCAGTCTTCAGGGGGCGCGGGTCGGGGAGCTGTTTTTT.

V is TRBV6-1 and J is TRBJ2-7, with 7 bases matching TRBD2. This CDR3 has 12 residues. Germline lookup yields CDR1 MNHNS and CDR2 SASEGT. Trimming took 4 bases from V and 5 from J; bases not matched to a gene: 2. The CDR3 protein is CASSGGSNEQYF. The CDR3 bases are TGTGCCAGCAGTGGCGGGAGCAACGAGCAGTACTTC.

This clone came up once. The V and J genes are TRBV9 and TRBJ2-3; 7 bases map to TRBD2. The CDR3 extends over 16 amino acids. The V gene end was trimmed by 0 bases and the J gene end by 5 bases; junction bases not matched to a gene: 9. CDR1 is SGDLS and CDR2 is YYNGEE in the germline V gene. The DNA of the CDR3 is TGTGCCAGCAGCGTAGTCTTAACGGGGAGGGAAGATACGCAGTATTTT. It codes for CASSVVLTGREDTQYF.

The chain joins TRBV30 to TRBJ1-5, with 9 bases matching TRBD1. With V trimmed by 5 bases and J by 4 bases, 6 bases remained unmatched. CDR3 length: 14 amino acids. From germline, CDR1 is GTSNPN and CDR2 SVGIG (reference sequence). The CDR3 here is CAWAGQGRNQPQHF. DNA of the CDR3: TGTGCCTGGGCCGGACAGGGGAGGAATCAGCCCCAGCATTTT.

The genes are TRBV28 and TRBJ1-4; D is uncertain. The germline gives CDR1 MDHEN, CDR2 SYDVKM. The CDR3 is made up of 14 amino acids. Trimming shortened V by 3 bases and J by 1 base, and 6 bases separated the two germline ends. This CDR3 reads CASSLSLTNEKLFF. DNA for the CDR3: TGTGCCAGCAGTTTGTCCCTAACTAATGAAAAACTGTTTTTT. Full variable domain (missing parts from reference TRBV28 and TRBJ1-4): DVKVTQSSRYLVKRTGEKVFLECVQDMDHENMFWYRQDPGLGLRLIYFSYDVKMKEKGDIPEGYSVSREKKERFSLILESASTNQTSMYLCASSLSLTNEKLFFGSGTQLSVL.

The chain uses TRBV27 and TRBJ2-7, with D tentatively TRBD1 (7 bases). CDR1 MNHEY and CDR2 SMNVEV come from the germline V gene (reference sequence). The length of the CDR3 is 16 residues. Trimming removed 1 base at V and 2 bases at J, with 15 bases between. CDR3 nucleotides: TGTGCCAGCAGTTTATGGAGGGGGCGAGATACCTACGAGCAGTACTTC. Protein product: CASSLWRGRDTYEQYF.

The V and J genes are TRBV4-1 and TRBJ2-7; 7 bases line up with TRBD2. V lost 0 bases to trimming and J lost 3 bases; unmatched junction nucleotides: 5. The CDR3 contains 15 residues. Germline CDR1 MGHRA, CDR2 YSYEKL. Written as DNA, the CDR3 is TGCGCCAGCAGCCAAGATCTAGCGGTCCTCTACGAGCAGTACTTC. This gives the protein CASSQDLAVLYEQYF.

The J gene is TRBJ2-1, the V gene TRBV5-5, with a possible D match to TRBD2 (6 bases). The V end lost 6 bases, the J end lost 0 bases, and 7 bases lay between the germline ends. The CDR3 consists of 13 residues. Germline CDR1 reads SGHKS; CDR2 reads YYEKEE (reference sequence). CDR3 coding DNA: TGTGCCAGCACCGGGAGCTCCTACAATGAGCAGTTCTTC. Translated, it gives CASTGSSYNEQFF.

V gene TRBV18 combines with J gene TRBJ1-1; TRBD1 matches at 7 bases. There are 12 residues in the CDR3. The V segment lost 3 bases and the J segment 11 bases; nucleotides outside the gene matches: 6. Germline-derived CDR1 and CDR2 are KGHSH and LQKENI. Here the CDR3 reads CASSPSEGQAFF. CDR3 in DNA: TGTGCCAGCTCACCCTCGGAGGGACAGGCTTTCTTT.

V and J are TRBV5-6 and TRBJ2-7; possibly TRBD1 for D (6 bases). Trimming stripped 0 bases from V and 9 bases from J, with 28 bases between. The CDR3 consists of 18 residues. Germline V gives CDR1 SGHDT, CDR2 YYEEEE. CDR3 in DNA: TGTGCCAGCAGCTTGGAGGCCAGGGGAAGATGGGGCACGAGCGGGCAGTACTTC. Encoded protein: CASSLEARGRWGTSGQYF.

This clone was found once. The chain uses TRBV7-9 and TRBJ2-1, with 12 bases lining up with TRBD2. With V trimmed by 6 bases and J by 5 bases, 8 bases remained unmatched. This CDR3 comprises 16 residues. Germline V gives CDR1 SEHNR, CDR2 FQNEAQ (reference sequence). The CDR3 is CASRNLAGGSDNEQFF. The CDR3, as DNA: TGTGCCAGCAGAAATCTAGCGGGAGGGTCCGACAATGAGCAGTTCTTC.

The J gene is TRBJ2-5, the V gene TRBV13, with 11 bases that match TRBD1. V lost 5 bases, J lost 5 bases, and 7 bases stayed unmatched. The CDR3 totals 15 residues. CDR1 and CDR2 (germline): PRHDT, FYEKMQ (reference sequence). As DNA, the CDR3 is TGTGCCAGCAGCGTACGGACAGGGGGCGTCGAGACCCAGTACTTC. Protein: CASSVRTGGVETQYF.

J is TRBJ2-3 and V is TRBV5-3, with 8 nucleotides matching TRBD2. TRBV5-3 is designated an ORF whose function remains uncertain. J lost 3 bases, V lost 4 bases, and 7 bases had no gene match. The CDR3 is 15 residues long. As DNA, the CDR3 is TGTGCCAGAAGCCATCTAGCGGGTGGTACAGATACGCAGTATTTT. It is translated as CARSHLAGGTDTQYF.